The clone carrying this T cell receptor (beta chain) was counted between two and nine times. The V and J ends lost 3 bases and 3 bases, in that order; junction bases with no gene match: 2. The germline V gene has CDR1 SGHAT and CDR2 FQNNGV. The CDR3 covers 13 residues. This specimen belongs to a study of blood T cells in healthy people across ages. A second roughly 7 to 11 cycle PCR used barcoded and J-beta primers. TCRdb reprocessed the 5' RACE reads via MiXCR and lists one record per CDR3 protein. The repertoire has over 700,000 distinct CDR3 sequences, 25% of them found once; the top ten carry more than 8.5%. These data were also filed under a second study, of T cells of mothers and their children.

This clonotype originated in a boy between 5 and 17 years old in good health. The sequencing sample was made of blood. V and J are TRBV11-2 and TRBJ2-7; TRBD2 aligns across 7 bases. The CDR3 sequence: CASSFTSVYEQYF. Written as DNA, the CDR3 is TGTGCCAGCAGCTTTACTAGCGTCTACGAGCAGTACTTC.